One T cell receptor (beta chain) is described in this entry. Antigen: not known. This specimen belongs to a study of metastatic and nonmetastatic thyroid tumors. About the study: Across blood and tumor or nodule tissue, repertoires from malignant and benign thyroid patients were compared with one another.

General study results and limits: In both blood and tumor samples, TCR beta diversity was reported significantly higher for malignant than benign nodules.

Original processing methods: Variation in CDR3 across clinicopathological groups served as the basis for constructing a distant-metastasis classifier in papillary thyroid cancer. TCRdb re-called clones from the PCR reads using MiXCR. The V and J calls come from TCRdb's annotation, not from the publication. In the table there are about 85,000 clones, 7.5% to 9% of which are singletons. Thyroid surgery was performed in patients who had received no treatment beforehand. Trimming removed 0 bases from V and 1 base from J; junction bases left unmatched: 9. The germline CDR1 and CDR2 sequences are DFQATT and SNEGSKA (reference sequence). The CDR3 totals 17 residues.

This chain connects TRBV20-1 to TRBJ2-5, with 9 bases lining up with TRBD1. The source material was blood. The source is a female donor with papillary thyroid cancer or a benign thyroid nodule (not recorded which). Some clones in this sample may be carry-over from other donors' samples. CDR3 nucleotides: TGCAGTGCTAGAGATTATAGGGGACAGGGTACCCAAGAGACCCAGTACTTC. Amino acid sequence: CSARDYRGQGTQETQYF.